The rows below give T cell receptor beta chains drawn from one sample of a study of vaccination and CD4 T cells after COVID-19. TCRdb passed the PCR reads through MiXCR, listing each CDR3 protein once. The sample consists of just over 20,000 distinct CDR3 sequences, around three quarters of them appearing once. These receptors are not linked to any known antigen. The specimen was CD4+ T cells from blood, cultured in vitro. The receptor set was obtained from a human donor who had recovered from COVID-19. Both conserved end residues are part of each CDR3. The D gene is left open where the match is weak. Part of the rows lack a size; the others show once, few, many or a class for expanded clones.

V gene: TRBV11-3
D gene: TRBD1
J gene: TRBJ2-1
clone size: .
CDR3 DNA: TGTGCCAGCAGCTTAGGCGGGGACAGGGGGGTCGATGAGCAGTTCTTC
CDR3 protein: CASSLGGDRGVDEQFF

V gene: TRBV7-9
D gene: TRBD1
J gene: TRBJ2-1
clone size: .
CDR3 DNA: TGTGCCAGCAGCTTCCGGACAGGGGCCGAGGTGCAGTTCTTC
CDR3 protein: CASSFRTGAEVQFF

V gene: TRBV20-1
D gene: .
J gene: TRBJ2-5
clone size: .
CDR3 DNA: TGCAGTGCTGGAAGGGGGGAGACCCAGTACTTC
CDR3 protein: CSAGRGETQYF

V gene: TRBV18
D gene: .
J gene: TRBJ2-7
clone size: .
CDR3 DNA: TGTGCCAGCTCCGAGGTGGGCCACGAGCAGTACTTC
CDR3 protein: CASSEVGHEQYF

V gene: TRBV7-8
D gene: .
J gene: TRBJ2-2
clone size: once
CDR3 DNA: TGTGCCAGCAAAGGGTTCGTCGGACGCGCGAACACCGGGGAGCTGTTTTTT
CDR3 protein: CASKGFVGRANTGELFF

V gene: TRBV29-1
D gene: .
J gene: TRBJ1-2
clone size: .
CDR3 DNA: TGCAGCGTTTCACCACGGGGTTCGGGTGGCTACACCTTC
CDR3 protein: CSVSPRGSGGYTF

V gene: TRBV6-2/TRBV6-3
D gene: .
J gene: TRBJ2-3
clone size: .
CDR3 DNA: TGTGCCACTAACGAAATAGGACGGGTTAGCACAGATACGCAGTATTTT
CDR3 protein: CATNEIGRVSTDTQYF

V gene: TRBV28
D gene: .
J gene: TRBJ1-2
clone size: .
CDR3 DNA: TGTGCCAGCAGTTTAGCGGGCAGTCCCCCTCATGGCTACACCTTC
CDR3 protein: CASSLAGSPPHGYTF

V gene: TRBV9
D gene: TRBD1
J gene: TRBJ1-5
clone size: .
CDR3 DNA: TGTGCCAGCAGCGGGACAGGGGCTCAGCCCCAGCATTTT
CDR3 protein: CASSGTGAQPQHF

V gene: TRBV20-1
D gene: .
J gene: TRBJ1-4
clone size: .
CDR3 DNA: TGCAGTGCCCCACAGCTTCCCCGGACACTGTTTTTT
CDR3 protein: CSAPQLPRTLFF

V gene: TRBV30
D gene: .
J gene: TRBJ1-4
clone size: .
CDR3 DNA: TGTGCCTGGAGTGGGCAGCATAATGAAAAACTGTTTTTT
CDR3 protein: CAWSGQHNEKLFF

V gene: TRBV7-9
D gene: TRBD1
J gene: TRBJ2-7
clone size: .
CDR3 DNA: TGTGCCAGCAGCTACCGGACAGGGGGCAGATACGAGCAGTACTTC
CDR3 protein: CASSYRTGGRYEQYF

V gene: TRBV7-9
D gene: .
J gene: TRBJ1-1
clone size: few
CDR3 DNA: TGTGCCAGCAGCCGCAACATGAACACTGAAGCTTTCTTT
CDR3 protein: CASSRNMNTEAFF

V gene: TRBV20-1
D gene: .
J gene: TRBJ2-7
clone size: .
CDR3 DNA: TGCAGTGCTAGAGATAACGGCCAGGGGTCCTCCTACGAGCAGTACTTC
CDR3 protein: CSARDNGQGSSYEQYF

V gene: TRBV5-1
D gene: TRBD1
J gene: TRBJ1-2
clone size: .
CDR3 DNA: TGCGCCAGCAATCCGGGACAGGGGCGACACTATGGCTACACCTTC
CDR3 protein: CASNPGQGRHYGYTF

V gene: TRBV7-2
D gene: .
J gene: TRBJ1-3
clone size: .
CDR3 DNA: TGTGCCAGCAGCTTTGAGCGGGGTGGAAACACCATATATTTT
CDR3 protein: CASSFERGGNTIYF

V gene: TRBV5-3
D gene: TRBD1
J gene: TRBJ1-6
clone size: .
CDR3 DNA: TGTGCCAGTGCCGGAGAGACAGGGAGCTCCCACTATAATTCACCCCTCCACTTT
CDR3 protein: CASAGETGSSHYNSPLHF

V gene: TRBV11-3
D gene: TRBD1
J gene: TRBJ2-2
clone size: .
CDR3 DNA: TGTGCCAGCAGCTTTATGCCCCTAAGACAGGGGAACACCGGGGAGCTGTTTTTT
CDR3 protein: CASSFMPLRQGNTGELFF

V gene: TRBV7-9
D gene: .
J gene: TRBJ1-1
clone size: .
CDR3 DNA: TGTGCCAGCAGCGGCGATGCGGGCCCGAGAGCTTTCTTT
CDR3 protein: CASSGDAGPRAFF

V gene: TRBV20-1
D gene: .
J gene: TRBJ1-6
clone size: .
CDR3 DNA: TGCAGTGCTCAGCCGGGGAATTCACCCCTCCACTTT
CDR3 protein: CSAQPGNSPLHF

V gene: TRBV30
D gene: .
J gene: TRBJ2-5
clone size: .
CDR3 DNA: TGTGCCTGGAGTGCCGGCGCAGGGGTCGGGGAGACCCAGTACTTC
CDR3 protein: CAWSAGAGVGETQYF

V gene: TRBV20-1
D gene: .
J gene: TRBJ2-5
clone size: .
CDR3 DNA: TGCAGTGCTAGAGGTCGGGACCCAGCGGGTGAGACCCAGTACTTC
CDR3 protein: CSARGRDPAGETQYF

V gene: TRBV20-1
D gene: .
J gene: TRBJ1-5
clone size: few
CDR3 DNA: TGCAGTGCTATAACAGGGATCAAGCAGCCCCAGCATTTT
CDR3 protein: CSAITGIKQPQHF

V gene: TRBV7-9
D gene: TRBD1
J gene: TRBJ2-5
clone size: few
CDR3 DNA: TGTGCCAGCAGCTTATCCCGACAGGGGTGGGGAGAGACCCAGTACTTC
CDR3 protein: CASSLSRQGWGETQYF

V gene: TRBV7-9
D gene: .
J gene: TRBJ1-2
clone size: few
CDR3 DNA: TGTGCCAGCAGCTTTCTGTCCTACAGACTACCGACTAACTATGGCTACACCTTC
CDR3 protein: CASSFLSYRLPTNYGYTF

V gene: TRBV19
D gene: .
J gene: TRBJ1-3
clone size: few
CDR3 DNA: TGTGCCACACGCGTGCACCTTGGAAACACCATATATTTT
CDR3 protein: CATRVHLGNTIYF

V gene: TRBV20-1
D gene: .
J gene: TRBJ1-1
clone size: .
CDR3 DNA: TGCAGTGCTAGGGGGGACACTGAAGCTTTCTTT
CDR3 protein: CSARGDTEAFF

V gene: TRBV5-1
D gene: .
J gene: TRBJ1-1
clone size: .
CDR3 DNA: TGCGCCAGCAGCTTGATGGGGCCGAACACTGAAGCTTTCTTT
CDR3 protein: CASSLMGPNTEAFF